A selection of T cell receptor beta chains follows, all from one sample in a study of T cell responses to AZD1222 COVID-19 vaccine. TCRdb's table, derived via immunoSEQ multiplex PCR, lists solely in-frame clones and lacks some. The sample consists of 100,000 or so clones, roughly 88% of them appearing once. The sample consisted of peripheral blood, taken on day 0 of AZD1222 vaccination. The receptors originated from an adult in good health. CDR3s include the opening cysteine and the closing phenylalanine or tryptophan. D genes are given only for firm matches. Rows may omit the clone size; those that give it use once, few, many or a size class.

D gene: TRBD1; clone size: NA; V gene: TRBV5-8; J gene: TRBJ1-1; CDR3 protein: CASSLGQGWTEAFF; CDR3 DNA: TGTGCCAGCAGCTTGGGACAGGGGTGGACTGAAGCTTTCTTT
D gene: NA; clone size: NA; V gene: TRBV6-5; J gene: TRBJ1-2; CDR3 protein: CASHNLHGNYGYTF; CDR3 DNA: TGTGCCAGCCACAACCTCCACGGGAACTATGGCTACACCTTC
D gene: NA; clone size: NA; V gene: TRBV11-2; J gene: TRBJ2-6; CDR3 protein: CASSGPAGSGANVLTF; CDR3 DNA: TGTGCCAGCAGCGGGCCAGCAGGCTCTGGGGCCAACGTCCTGACTTTC
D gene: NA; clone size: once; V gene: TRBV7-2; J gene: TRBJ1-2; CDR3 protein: CASSPSAGTIYYGYTF; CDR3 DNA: TGTGCCAGCAGCCCTTCTGCGGGCACCATTTACTATGGCTACACCTTC
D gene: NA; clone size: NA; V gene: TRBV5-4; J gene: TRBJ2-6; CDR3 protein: CASRDSSGANVLTF; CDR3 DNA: TGTGCCAGCAGGGACAGTTCTGGGGCCAACGTCCTGACTTTC
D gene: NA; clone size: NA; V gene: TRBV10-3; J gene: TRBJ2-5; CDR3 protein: CATRNPGEETQYF; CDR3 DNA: TGTGCCACCCGAAACCCGGGGGAGGAGACCCAGTACTTC
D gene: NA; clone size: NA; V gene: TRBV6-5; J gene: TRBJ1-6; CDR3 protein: CASRLEIRHSPLHF; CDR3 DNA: TGTGCCAGCAGGTTAGAGATCCGACATTCACCCCTCCACTTT
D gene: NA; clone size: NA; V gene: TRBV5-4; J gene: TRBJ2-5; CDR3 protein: CASSSPGVVARETQYF; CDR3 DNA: TGTGCCAGCAGCTCCCCCGGGGTGGTAGCTAGAGAGACCCAGTACTTC
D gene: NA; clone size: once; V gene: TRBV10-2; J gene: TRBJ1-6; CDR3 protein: CASSERGNSPLHF; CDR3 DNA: TGCGCCAGCAGTGAGAGGGGGAATTCACCCCTCCACTTT
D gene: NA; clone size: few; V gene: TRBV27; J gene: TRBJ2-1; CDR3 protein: CASTPRRGIPTYNEQFF; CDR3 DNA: TGTGCCAGCACCCCCCGGAGAGGCATACCAACCTACAATGAGCAGTTCTTC
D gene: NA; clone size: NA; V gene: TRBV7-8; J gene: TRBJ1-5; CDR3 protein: CASSLGGYQDSNQPQHF; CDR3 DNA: TGTGCCAGCAGCTTAGGGGGCTACCAGGATAGCAATCAGCCCCAGCATTTT
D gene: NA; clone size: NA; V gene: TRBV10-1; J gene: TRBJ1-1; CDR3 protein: CASSGAMDTEAFF; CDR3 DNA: TGCGCCAGCAGTGGAGCAATGGACACTGAAGCTTTCTTT
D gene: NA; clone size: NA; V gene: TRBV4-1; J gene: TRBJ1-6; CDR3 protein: CASSHPPDGRANSPLHF; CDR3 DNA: TGCGCCAGCAGCCATCCTCCGGACGGAAGGGCCAATTCACCCCTCCACTTT
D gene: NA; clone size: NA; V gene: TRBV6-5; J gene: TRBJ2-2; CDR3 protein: CASSYGGENTGELFF; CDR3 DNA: TGTGCCAGCAGTTACGGGGGAGAGAACACCGGGGAGCTGTTTTTT
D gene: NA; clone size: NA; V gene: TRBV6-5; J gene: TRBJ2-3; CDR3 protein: CASSYRQGTDTQYF; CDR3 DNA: TGTGCCAGCAGTTACCGGCAGGGCACAGATACGCAGTATTTT
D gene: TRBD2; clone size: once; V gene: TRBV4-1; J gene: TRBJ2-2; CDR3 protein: CASSEDGLAGRGELFF; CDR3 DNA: TGCGCCAGCAGCGAAGATGGACTAGCGGGAAGGGGGGAGCTGTTTTTT
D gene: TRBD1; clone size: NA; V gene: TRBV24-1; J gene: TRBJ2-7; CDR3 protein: CATSDLVGQGGYEQYF; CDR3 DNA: TGTGCCACCAGTGATTTGGTGGGACAGGGGGGATACGAGCAGTACTTC
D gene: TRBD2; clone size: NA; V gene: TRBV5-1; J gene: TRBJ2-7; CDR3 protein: CASSLEASSGRAYEQYF; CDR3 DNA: TGCGCCAGCAGCTTGGAGGCCTCTAGCGGGAGAGCCTACGAGCAGTACTTC
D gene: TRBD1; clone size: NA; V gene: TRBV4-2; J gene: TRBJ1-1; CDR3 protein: CASSQDLGAAGGFYLSNTEAFF; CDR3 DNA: TGTGCCAGCAGCCAAGATCTCGGGGCCGCAGGGGGATTCTATTTGTCGAACACTGAAGCTTTCTTT
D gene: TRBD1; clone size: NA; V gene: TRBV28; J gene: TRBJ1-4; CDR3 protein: CASSYPGQGENEKLFF; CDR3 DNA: TGTGCCAGCAGTTATCCGGGACAGGGGGAGAATGAAAAACTGTTTTTT
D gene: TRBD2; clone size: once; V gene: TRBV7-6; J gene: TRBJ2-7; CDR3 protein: CASSLLGGRDYEQYF; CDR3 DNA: TGTGCCAGCAGCTTATTGGGCGGGAGGGACTACGAGCAGTACTTC
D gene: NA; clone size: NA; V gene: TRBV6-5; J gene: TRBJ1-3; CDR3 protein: CASSSEGFGNTIYF; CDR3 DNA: TGTGCCAGCAGTTCGGAGGGTTTTGGAAACACCATATATTTT
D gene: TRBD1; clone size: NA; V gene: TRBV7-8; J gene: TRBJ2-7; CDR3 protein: CASSLPYRGTYEQYF; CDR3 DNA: TGTGCCAGCAGCTTACCCTACAGGGGGACCTACGAGCAGTACTTC
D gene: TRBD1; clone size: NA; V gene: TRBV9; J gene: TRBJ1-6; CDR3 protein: CASSARQGDSPLHF; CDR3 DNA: TGTGCCAGCAGCGCCCGACAGGGGGATTCACCCCTCCACTTT
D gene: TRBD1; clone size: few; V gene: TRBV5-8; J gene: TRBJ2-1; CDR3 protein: CASSLGDRGDEQFF; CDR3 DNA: TGTGCCAGCAGCTTGGGGGACAGGGGCGATGAGCAGTTCTTC
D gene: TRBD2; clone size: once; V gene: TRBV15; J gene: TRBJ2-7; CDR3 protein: CATSRLAGLINF; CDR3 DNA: TGTGCCACCAGCAGATTAGCGGGATTGATAAACTTC
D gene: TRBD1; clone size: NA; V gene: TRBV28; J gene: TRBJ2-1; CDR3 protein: CASSSWDRIEQFF; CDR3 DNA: TGTGCCAGCAGCTCCTGGGACAGAATCGAGCAGTTCTTC
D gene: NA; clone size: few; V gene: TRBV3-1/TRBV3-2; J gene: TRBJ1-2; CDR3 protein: CASSQRQSYGYTF; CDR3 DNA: TGTGCCAGCAGCCAGCGACAGTCCTATGGCTACACCTTC
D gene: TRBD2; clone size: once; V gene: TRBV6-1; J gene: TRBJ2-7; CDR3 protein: CASSEALLGTSGRAYEQYF; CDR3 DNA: TGTGCCAGCAGTGAAGCGCTTCTGGGGACTAGCGGGAGGGCCTACGAGCAGTACTTC
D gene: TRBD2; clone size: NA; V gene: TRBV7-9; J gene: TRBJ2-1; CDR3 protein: CASSPLPSGDYNEQFF; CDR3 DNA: TGTGCCAGCAGCCCCCTCCCTAGCGGAGACTACAATGAGCAGTTCTTC
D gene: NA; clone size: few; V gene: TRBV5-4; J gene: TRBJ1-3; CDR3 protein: CASSLTVGNTIYF; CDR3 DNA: TGTGCCAGCAGCTTGACCGTTGGAAACACCATATATTTT
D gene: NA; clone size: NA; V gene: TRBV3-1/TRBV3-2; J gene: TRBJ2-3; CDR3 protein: CASSQDLGSEDTQYF; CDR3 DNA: TGTGCCAGCAGCCAAGATCTGGGATCCGAAGATACGCAGTATTTT
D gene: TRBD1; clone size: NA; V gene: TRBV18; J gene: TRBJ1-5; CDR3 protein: CASSPGGSQPQHF; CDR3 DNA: TGTGCCAGCTCCCCAGGGGGGAGTCAGCCCCAGCATTTT
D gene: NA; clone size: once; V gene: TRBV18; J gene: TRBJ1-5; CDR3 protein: CASSPFNNQPQHF; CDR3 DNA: TGTGCCAGCTCACCTTTTAACAATCAGCCCCAGCATTTT
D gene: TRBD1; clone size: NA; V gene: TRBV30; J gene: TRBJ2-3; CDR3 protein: CAWSVLDRRSTDTQYF; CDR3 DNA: TGTGCCTGGAGTGTTTTGGACAGGAGAAGCACAGATACGCAGTATTTT
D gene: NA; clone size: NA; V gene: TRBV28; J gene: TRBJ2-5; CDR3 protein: CASSFWTQETQYF; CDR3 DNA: TGTGCCAGCAGTTTCTGGACCCAAGAGACCCAGTACTTC
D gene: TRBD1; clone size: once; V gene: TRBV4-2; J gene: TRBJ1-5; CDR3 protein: CASSLSTGPNQPQHF; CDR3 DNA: TGTGCCAGCAGCCTATCGACAGGGCCCAATCAGCCCCAGCATTTT
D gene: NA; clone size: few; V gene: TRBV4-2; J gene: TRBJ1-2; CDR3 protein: CASSQEGGARDGYTF; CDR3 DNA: TGTGCCAGCAGCCAAGAAGGAGGGGCGCGTGATGGCTACACCTTC
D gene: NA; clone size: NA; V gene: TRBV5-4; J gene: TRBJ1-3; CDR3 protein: CASSKIPGRAGNTIYF; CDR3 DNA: TGTGCCAGCAGCAAAATACCTGGCCGGGCTGGAAACACCATATATTTT
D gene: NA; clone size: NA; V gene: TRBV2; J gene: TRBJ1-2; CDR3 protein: CASKSSGANYGYTF; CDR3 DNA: TGTGCCAGCAAAAGTTCTGGGGCTAACTATGGCTACACCTTC
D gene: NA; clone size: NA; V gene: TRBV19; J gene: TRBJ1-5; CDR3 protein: CASDGGSHQPQHF; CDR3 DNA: TGTGCCAGTGACGGGGGCTCTCATCAGCCCCAGCATTTT
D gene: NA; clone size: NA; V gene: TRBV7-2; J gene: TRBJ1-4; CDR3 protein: CASSPQQGPSDKLFF; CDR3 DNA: TGTGCCAGCAGCCCACAACAGGGTCCCTCCGACAAACTGTTTTTT
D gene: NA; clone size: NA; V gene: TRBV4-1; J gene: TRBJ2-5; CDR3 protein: CASSLLPGTTEQETQYF; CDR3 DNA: TGCGCCAGCAGCCTCCTCCCGGGGACGACCGAGCAAGAGACCCAGTACTTC
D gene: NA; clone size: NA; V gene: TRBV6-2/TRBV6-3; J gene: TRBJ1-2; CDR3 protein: CASSYSRGYGYTF; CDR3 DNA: TGTGCCAGCAGTTACTCGCGGGGCTATGGCTACACCTTC
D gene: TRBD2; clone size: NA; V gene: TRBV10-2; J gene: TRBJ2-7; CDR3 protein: CASSDPPGTNNEQYF; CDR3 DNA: TGCGCCAGCAGTGATCCCCCCGGGACTAACAACGAGCAGTACTTC
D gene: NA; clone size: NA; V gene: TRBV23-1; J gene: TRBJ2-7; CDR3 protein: CATNLCRGQRAYEQYF; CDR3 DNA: TGCGCCACCAATCTGTGCAGAGGGCAGAGGGCCTACGAGCAGTACTTC
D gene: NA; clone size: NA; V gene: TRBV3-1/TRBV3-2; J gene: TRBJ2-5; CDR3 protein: CASSQGGGIMEETQYF; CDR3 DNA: TGTGCCAGCAGCCAAGGGGGCGGGATTATGGAAGAGACCCAGTACTTC
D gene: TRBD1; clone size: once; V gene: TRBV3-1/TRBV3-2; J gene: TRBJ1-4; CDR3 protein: CASTRGQGSEKLFF; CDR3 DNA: TGTGCCAGCACCCGGGGACAGGGGAGTGAAAAACTGTTTTTT
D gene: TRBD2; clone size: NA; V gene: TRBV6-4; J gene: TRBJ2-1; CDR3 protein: CASSEARTSGLNEQFF; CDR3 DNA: TGTGCCAGCAGTGAGGCAAGGACTAGCGGGCTAAATGAGCAGTTCTTC
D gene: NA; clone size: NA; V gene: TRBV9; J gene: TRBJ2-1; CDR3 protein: CASSVGGLAVYNEQFF; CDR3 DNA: TGTGCCAGCAGCGTAGGGGGGCTAGCGGTCTACAATGAGCAGTTCTTC
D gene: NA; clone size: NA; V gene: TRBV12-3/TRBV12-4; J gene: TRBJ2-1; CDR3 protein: CASSLNQYNEQFF; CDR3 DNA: TGTGCCAGCAGTTTAAACCAATACAATGAGCAGTTCTTC
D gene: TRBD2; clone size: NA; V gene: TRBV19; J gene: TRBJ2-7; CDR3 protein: CASSMASGRALDYEQYF; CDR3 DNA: TGTGCCAGTAGTATGGCGAGCGGGAGGGCCCTGGACTACGAGCAGTACTTC
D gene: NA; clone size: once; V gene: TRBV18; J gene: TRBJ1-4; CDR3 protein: CASSPRTAEKLFF; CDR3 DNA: TGTGCCAGCTCACCGAGGACGGCAGAAAAACTGTTTTTT
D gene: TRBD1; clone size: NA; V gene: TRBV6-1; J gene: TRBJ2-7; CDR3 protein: CASSERDRVYEQYF; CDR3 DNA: TGTGCCAGCAGTGAAAGGGACAGGGTCTACGAGCAGTACTTC